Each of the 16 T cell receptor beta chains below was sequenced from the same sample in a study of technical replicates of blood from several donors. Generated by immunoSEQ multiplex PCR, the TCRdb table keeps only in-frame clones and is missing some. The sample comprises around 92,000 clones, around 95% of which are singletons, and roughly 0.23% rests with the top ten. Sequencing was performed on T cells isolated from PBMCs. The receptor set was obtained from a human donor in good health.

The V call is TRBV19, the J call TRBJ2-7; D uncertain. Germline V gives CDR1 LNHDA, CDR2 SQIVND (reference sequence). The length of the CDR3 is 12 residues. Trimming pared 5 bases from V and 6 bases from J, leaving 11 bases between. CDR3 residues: CASSLALGEQYF. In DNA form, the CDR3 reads TGTGCCAGTAGTCTTGCCCTCGGCGAGCAGTACTTC.

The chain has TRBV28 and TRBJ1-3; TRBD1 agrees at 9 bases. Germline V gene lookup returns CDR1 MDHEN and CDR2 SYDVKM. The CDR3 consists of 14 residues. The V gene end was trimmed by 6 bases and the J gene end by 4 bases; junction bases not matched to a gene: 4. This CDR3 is CASRQGQGGNTIYF. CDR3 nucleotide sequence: TGTGCCAGCAGACAAGGACAGGGGGGAAACACCATATATTTT.

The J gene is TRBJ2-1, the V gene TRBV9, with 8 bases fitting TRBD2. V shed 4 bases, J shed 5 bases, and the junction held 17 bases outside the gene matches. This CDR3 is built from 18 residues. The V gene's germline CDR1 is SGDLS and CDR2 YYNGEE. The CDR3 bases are TGTGCCAGCAGCCCCCATTGGGGAGCGGGGGAACCCAACAATGAGCAGTTCTTC. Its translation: CASSPHWGAGEPNNEQFF. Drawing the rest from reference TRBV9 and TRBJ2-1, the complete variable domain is DSGVTQTPKHLITATGQRVTLRCSPRSGDLSVYWYQQSLDQGLQFLIQYYNGEERAKGNILERFSAQQFPDLHSELNLSSLELGDSALYFCASSPHWGAGEPNNEQFFGPGTRLTVL.

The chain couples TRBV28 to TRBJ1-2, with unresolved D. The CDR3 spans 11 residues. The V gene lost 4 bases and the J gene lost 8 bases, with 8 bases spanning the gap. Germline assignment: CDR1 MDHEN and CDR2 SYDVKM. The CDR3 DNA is TGTGCCAGCAGTTCCGGGTCCGGCTACACCTTC. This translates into CASSSGSGYTF.

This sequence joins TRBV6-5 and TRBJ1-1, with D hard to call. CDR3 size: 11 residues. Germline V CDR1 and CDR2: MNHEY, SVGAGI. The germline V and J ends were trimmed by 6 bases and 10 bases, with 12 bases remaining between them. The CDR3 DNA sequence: TGTGCCAGCAGAACAGATTCCGCAGCTTTCTTT. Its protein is CASRTDSAAFF.

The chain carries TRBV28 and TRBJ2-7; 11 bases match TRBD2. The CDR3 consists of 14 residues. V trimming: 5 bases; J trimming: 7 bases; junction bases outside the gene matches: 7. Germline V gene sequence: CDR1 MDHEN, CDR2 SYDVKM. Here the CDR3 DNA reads TGTGCCAGCAGTGCTAGCGGGGGGTATTGGGAGCAGTACTTC. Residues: CASSASGGYWEQYF.

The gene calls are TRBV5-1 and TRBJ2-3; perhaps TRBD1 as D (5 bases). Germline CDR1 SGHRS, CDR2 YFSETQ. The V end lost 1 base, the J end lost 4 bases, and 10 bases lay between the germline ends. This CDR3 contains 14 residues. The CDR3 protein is CASSLFRAADTQYF. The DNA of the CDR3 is TGCGCCAGCAGCTTGTTCAGGGCCGCAGATACGCAGTATTTT. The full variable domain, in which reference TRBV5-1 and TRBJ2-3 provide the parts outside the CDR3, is KAGVTQTPRYLIKTRGQQVTLSCSPISGHRSVSWYQQTPGQGLQFLFEYFSETQRNKGNFPGRFSGRQFSNSRSEMNVSTLELGDSALYLCASSLFRAADTQYFGPGTRLTVL.

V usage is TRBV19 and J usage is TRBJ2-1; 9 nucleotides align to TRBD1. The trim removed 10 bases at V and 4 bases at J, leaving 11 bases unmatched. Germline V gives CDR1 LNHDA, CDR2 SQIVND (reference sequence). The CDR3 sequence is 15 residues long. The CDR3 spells CATIATGGSYNEQFF. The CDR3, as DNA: TGTGCCACCATAGCGACAGGGGGTTCGTACAATGAGCAGTTCTTC.

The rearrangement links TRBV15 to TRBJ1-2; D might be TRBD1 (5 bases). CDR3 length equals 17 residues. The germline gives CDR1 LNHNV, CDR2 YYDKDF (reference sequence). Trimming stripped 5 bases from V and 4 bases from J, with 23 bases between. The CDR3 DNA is TGTGCCACCAGCGGATACTCTCATCTGGGACTAAGCTATGGCTACACCTTC. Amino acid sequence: CATSGYSHLGLSYGYTF.

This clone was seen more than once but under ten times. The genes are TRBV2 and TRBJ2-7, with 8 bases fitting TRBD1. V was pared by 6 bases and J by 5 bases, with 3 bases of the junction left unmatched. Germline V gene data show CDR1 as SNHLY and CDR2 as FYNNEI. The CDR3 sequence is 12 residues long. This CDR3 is CASRDRANEQYF. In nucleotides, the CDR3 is TGTGCCAGCAGGGACAGGGCCAACGAGCAGTACTTC.

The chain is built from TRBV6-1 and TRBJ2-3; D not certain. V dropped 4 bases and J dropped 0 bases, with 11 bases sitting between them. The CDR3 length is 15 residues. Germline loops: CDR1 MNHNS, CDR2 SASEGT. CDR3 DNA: TGTGCCAGCAGTGCCCGCGTGTCCAGCACAGATACGCAGTATTTT. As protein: CASSARVSSTDTQYF.

In DNA form, the CDR3 reads TGTGCCAGCAGCTTTAAAGGATTGGTAGCGGGGGGTTCGACAGATACGCAGTATTTT. It is translated as CASSFKGLVAGGSTDTQYF. This chain connects TRBV11-2 to TRBJ2-3, with TRBD2 matching over 10 bases. This CDR3 contains 19 residues. V shed 3 bases and J 3 bases; nucleotides not matched to a gene: 15. Germline CDR1 reads SGHAT; CDR2 reads FQNNGV.

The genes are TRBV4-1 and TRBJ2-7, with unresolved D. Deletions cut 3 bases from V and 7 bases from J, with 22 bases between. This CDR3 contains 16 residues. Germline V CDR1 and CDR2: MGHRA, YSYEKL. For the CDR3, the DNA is TGCGCCAGCAGCCAGGCCGACTTGGTGACCTTTGGTGAGCAGTACTTC. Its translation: CASSQADLVTFGEQYF.

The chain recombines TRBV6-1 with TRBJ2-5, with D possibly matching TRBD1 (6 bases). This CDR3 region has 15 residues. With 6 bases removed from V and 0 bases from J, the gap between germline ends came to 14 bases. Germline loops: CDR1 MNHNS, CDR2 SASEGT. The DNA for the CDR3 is TGTGCCAGCAGGGAATTACAGGGATACCAAGAGACCCAGTACTTC. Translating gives CASRELQGYQETQYF.

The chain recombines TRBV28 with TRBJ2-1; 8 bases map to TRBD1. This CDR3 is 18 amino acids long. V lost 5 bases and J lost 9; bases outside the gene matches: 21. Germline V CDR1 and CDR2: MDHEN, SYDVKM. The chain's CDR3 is CASSDRDRRIFPSGEQFF. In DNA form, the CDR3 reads TGTGCCAGCAGTGACCGGGACAGGAGGATTTTCCCGTCCGGTGAGCAGTTCTTC.

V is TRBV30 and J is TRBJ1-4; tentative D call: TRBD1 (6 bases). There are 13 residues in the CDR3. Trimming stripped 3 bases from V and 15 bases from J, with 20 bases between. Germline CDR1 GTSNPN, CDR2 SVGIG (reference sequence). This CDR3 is CAWRRVGPEGVFF. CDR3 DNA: TGTGCCTGGAGACGGGTGGGCCCCGAGGGGGTGTTTTTT.